Listed below are T cell receptor beta chains from one sample, sequenced in a study of T cell changes during pregnancy in multiple sclerosis. Data came from immunoSEQ multiplex PCR; TCRdb stores just in-frame clones and leaves some out. The sample records about 72,000 clones, roughly 91% being singletons. The input for sequencing was peripheral blood, taken in the third trimester of pregnancy. The receptors come from a female donor in good health, enrolled as a control in a pregnancy study. The CDR3 runs from the conserved cysteine through the conserved F or W. The D gene is left open where the match is weak. Expanded clones are given a class, and other clones once, few, many or no size at all.

size | J | D | V | DNA | CDR3
- | TRBJ1-6 | - | TRBV19 | TGTGCCAGTAGTCCGTCCCAGGGAAGCTCCTATAATTCACCCCTCCACTTT | CASSPSQGSSYNSPLHF
many | TRBJ2-2 | TRBD2 | TRBV9 | TGTGCCAGCAGCGTAGATGAGCGGGGGGGGTTCGACGGGGAGCTGTTTTTT | CASSVDERGGFDGELFF
- | TRBJ2-7 | - | TRBV5-4 | TGTGCCAGCAGCTTGGCTACTAGCATCAACGAGCAGTACTTC | CASSLATSINEQYF
- | TRBJ1-3 | - | TRBV5-1 | TGCGCCAGCAGCTTGGTTGCCCGGGACTCTGGAAACACCATATATTTT | CASSLVARDSGNTIYF
- | TRBJ2-5 | TRBD2 | TRBV27 | TGTGCCAGCAGTTTAGGTTGGGGCGGGAGAATGAGGGAGACCCAGTACTTC | CASSLGWGGRMRETQYF
- | TRBJ2-3 | - | TRBV4-2 | TGTGCCAGCAGCCAAGATAACCTGGCCACCTCCACAGATACGCAGTATTTT | CASSQDNLATSTDTQYF
- | TRBJ1-1 | - | TRBV19 | TGTGCCAGTAGTGCTAGTAGGGGCGGCACTGAAGCTTTCTTT | CASSASRGGTEAFF
- | TRBJ2-1 | TRBD2 | TRBV6-5 | TGTGCCAGCAGTTACCTTGCGGGGGGGGTGTACAATGAGCAGTTCTTC | CASSYLAGGVYNEQFF
once | TRBJ1-1 | - | TRBV2 | TGTGCCAGCAGTGACGGGATCGGGGACACTGAAGCTTTCTTT | CASSDGIGDTEAFF
- | TRBJ2-1 | TRBD1 | TRBV5-4 | TGTGCCAGCAGCCCACAGGGGAATGAGCAGTTCTTC | CASSPQGNEQFF
- | TRBJ1-2 | - | TRBV12-5 | TGTGCTAGTGGTTTGGTAGGTGTGGGCGGAGGCTATGGCTACACCTTC | CASGLVGVGGGYGYTF
- | TRBJ2-5 | TRBD1 | TRBV4-1 | TGCGCCAGCAGCCAAGTTACAGGGGGCGATGAGACCCAGTACTTC | CASSQVTGGDETQYF
few | TRBJ1-4 | TRBD1 | TRBV19 | TGTGCCAGTAGTACCGGGACAGGGGATGAAAAACTGTTTTTT | CASSTGTGDEKLFF
- | TRBJ1-1 | TRBD1 | TRBV19 | TGTGCCAGTAGCTCGACAGGGATCGACACTGAAGCTTTCTTT | CASSSTGIDTEAFF
- | TRBJ1-2 | - | TRBV5-4 | TGTGCCAGCAGCGATGGTCCAGACTATGGCTACACCTTC | CASSDGPDYGYTF
few | TRBJ2-3 | TRBD2 | TRBV6-4 | TGTGCCAGCAGTGACGGCGGGGGGGCAGATACGCAGTATTTT | CASSDGGGADTQYF
- | TRBJ2-1 | TRBD2 | TRBV5-4 | TGTGCCAGCAGCAGCACCCTAGCGGACAATGAGCAGTTCTTC | CASSSTLADNEQFF
- | TRBJ2-1 | TRBD2 | TRBV4-1 | TGCGCCAGCAGCCAAGAGGAGAGCGGGGGGGCCAGGGGTGAGCAGTTCTTC | CASSQEESGGARGEQFF
- | TRBJ2-5 | - | TRBV6-1 | TGTGCCAGCAGTGACGACTTCCAAGAGACCCAGTACTTC | CASSDDFQETQYF
- | TRBJ2-2 | TRBD1 | TRBV7-8 | TGTGCCAGCAGCCCGCCGGGACAGTTCACCGGGGAGCTGTTTTTT | CASSPPGQFTGELFF
- | TRBJ1-2 | TRBD1 | TRBV18 | TGTGCCAGCTCACCCCTGGGACAGGGAAACTATGGCTACACCTTC | CASSPLGQGNYGYTF
- | TRBJ1-1 | - | TRBV29-1 | TGCAGCGTTGGTAGCGTGGAAGCTTTCTTT | CSVGSVEAFF
- | TRBJ2-3 | - | TRBV14 | TGTGCCAGCAGCCAATTTCGGACAGATACGCAGTATTTT | CASSQFRTDTQYF
- | TRBJ2-3 | - | TRBV7-7 | TGTGCCAGCAGCTTAGGGGTCGGGGGTTCGGCAGATACGCAGTATTTT | CASSLGVGGSADTQYF
- | TRBJ1-5 | - | TRBV23-1 | TGCGCCAGCAGTCAATCAGGGGTTCAGCCCCAGCATTTT | CASSQSGVQPQHF
- | TRBJ2-5 | TRBD1 | TRBV7-7 | TGTGCTAGCAGCACAGGGGCGGAGGAGACCCAGTACTTC | CASSTGAEETQYF
- | TRBJ1-4 | - | TRBV13 | TGTGCCAGCACCGAGAAAGGAGGTGAAAAACTGTTTTTT | CASTEKGGEKLFF
- | TRBJ2-7 | TRBD2 | TRBV6-1 | TGTGCCAGCAGTGAAGCGCTGTTTGTAGCGGGGGGACTCACCTACGAGCAGTACTTC | CASSEALFVAGGLTYEQYF
- | TRBJ1-2 | - | TRBV6-5 | TGTGCCAGCAGTCCCTCCGTACAGGGTGGAGGTGGCTACACCTTC | CASSPSVQGGGGYTF
- | TRBJ2-1 | TRBD2 | TRBV5-1 | TGCGCCAGCAGCCTTGGGACTAGCCCCAGTCCGTTCTTC | CASSLGTSPSPFF
- | TRBJ1-2 | TRBD1 | TRBV10-3 | TGTGCCATCAGTGACTTTGTGGGACAGGCGCACCCTGGCTACACCTTC | CAISDFVGQAHPGYTF
- | TRBJ1-2 | - | TRBV7-2 | TGTGCCAGCAGCCCTACTTCGGGGGGAGGCTATGGCTACACCTTC | CASSPTSGGGYGYTF
- | TRBJ1-2 | TRBD1 | TRBV4-1 | TGCGCCAGCAGCCAGACCGAGACAGGGATCTATGGCTACACCTTC | CASSQTETGIYGYTF
- | TRBJ2-1 | TRBD2 | TRBV28 | TGTGCCAGCAGTCGAACCCGGACTAGCGGGAGGAATGAGCAGTTCTTC | CASSRTRTSGRNEQFF
- | TRBJ2-1 | - | TRBV5-1 | TGCGCCAGCAGCTTGGCTCCAGGGGGGAATGAGCAGTTCTTC | CASSLAPGGNEQFF
- | TRBJ1-1 | TRBD1 | TRBV28 | TGTGCCAGCAGTACGCCGGACAGGGCCACTGAAGCTTTCTTT | CASSTPDRATEAFF
- | TRBJ2-2 | TRBD2 | TRBV29-1 | TGCAGCGTGACCGGGACTAGCGGGATCGCGAACACCGGGGAGCTGTTTTTT | CSVTGTSGIANTGELFF
- | TRBJ2-2 | - | TRBV19 | TGTGCCAGTAGCCATTCCAGGGGGAGGTGGTCCGGGGAGCTGTTTTTT | CASSHSRGRWSGELFF
- | TRBJ2-7 | - | TRBV7-2 | TGTGCCAGCAGCTTAGCGCCAGGATTGGCCTACGAGCAGTACTTC | CASSLAPGLAYEQYF
once | TRBJ2-2 | TRBD1 | TRBV2 | TGTGCCAGCACCGAGAACAGGGGGGTTGGCGGGGAGCTGTTTTTT | CASTENRGVGGELFF
once | TRBJ1-2 | - | TRBV29-1 | TGCAGCGTCGGTCGAGGGACAATAGCTAACTATGGCTACACCTTC | CSVGRGTIANYGYTF
- | TRBJ1-5 | - | TRBV5-6 | TGTGCCAGCAGCTTGTCAGGGGTAATTGGCAATCAGCCCCAGCATTTT | CASSLSGVIGNQPQHF
- | TRBJ1-2 | - | TRBV5-1 | TGCGCCAGCAGATCTACTCCCCGAGACTATGGCTACACCTTC | CASRSTPRDYGYTF
few | TRBJ1-3 | - | TRBV2 | TGTGCCAGCACGATCGGTGGAAACACCATATATTTT | CASTIGGNTIYF
- | TRBJ1-4 | - | TRBV5-1 | TGCGCCAGCAGCTTGGCCGGGGGGACCGCTAATGAAAAACTGTTTTTT | CASSLAGGTANEKLFF
few | TRBJ1-1 | TRBD1 | TRBV28 | TGTGCCAGCAGTTTCGGCGGGACAGTGAACACTGAAGCTTTCTTT | CASSFGGTVNTEAFF
- | TRBJ2-2 | TRBD2 | TRBV7-9 | TGTGCCAGCAGCCCCGGGACTAGCGGGGGAAACGGGGAGCTGTTTTTT | CASSPGTSGGNGELFF
- | TRBJ1-2 | - | TRBV11-3 | TGTGCCAGCAGCTCCACACAGGGTCGGGGCTACACCTTC | CASSSTQGRGYTF